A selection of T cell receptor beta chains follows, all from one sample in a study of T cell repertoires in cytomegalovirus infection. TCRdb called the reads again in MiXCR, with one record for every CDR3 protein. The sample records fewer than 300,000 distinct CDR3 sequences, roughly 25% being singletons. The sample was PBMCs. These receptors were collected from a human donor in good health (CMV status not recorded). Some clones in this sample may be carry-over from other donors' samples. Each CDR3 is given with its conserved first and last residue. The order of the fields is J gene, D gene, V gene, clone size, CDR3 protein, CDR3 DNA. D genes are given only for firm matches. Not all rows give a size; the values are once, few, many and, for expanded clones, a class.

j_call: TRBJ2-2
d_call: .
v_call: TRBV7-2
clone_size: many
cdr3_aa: CASSYWGGELFF
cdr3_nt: TGTGCCAGCAGCTACTGGGGCGGGGAGCTGTTTTTT

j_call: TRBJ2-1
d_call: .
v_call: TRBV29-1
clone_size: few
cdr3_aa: CSVDSSYNEQFF
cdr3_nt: TGCAGCGTTGACTCCTCCTACAATGAGCAGTTCTTC

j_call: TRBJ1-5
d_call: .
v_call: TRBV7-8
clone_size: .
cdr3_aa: CASSKYRVYQPQHF
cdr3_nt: TGTGCCAGCAGCAAATACAGGGTATATCAGCCCCAGCATTTT

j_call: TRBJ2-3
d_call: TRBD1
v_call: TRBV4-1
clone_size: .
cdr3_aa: CASSQSVQGADTQYF
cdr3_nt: TGCGCCAGCAGCCAAAGCGTACAGGGGGCCGATACGCAGTATTTT

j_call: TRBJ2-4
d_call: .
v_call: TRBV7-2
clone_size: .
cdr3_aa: CASSLAVENIQYF
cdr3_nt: TGTGCCAGCAGCTTAGCGGTTGAGAACATTCAGTACTTC

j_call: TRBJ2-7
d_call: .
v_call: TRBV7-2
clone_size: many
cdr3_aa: CASSWDRGPYEQYF
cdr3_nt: TGTGCCAGCAGCTGGGATCGGGGCCCCTACGAGCAGTACTTC

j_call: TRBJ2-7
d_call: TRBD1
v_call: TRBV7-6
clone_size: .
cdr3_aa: CASSLGQGDYEQYF
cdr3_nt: TGTGCCAGCAGCTTAGGACAGGGGGACTACGAGCAGTACTTC

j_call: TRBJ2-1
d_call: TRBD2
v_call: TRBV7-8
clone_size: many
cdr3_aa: CASSVVRLAETNEQFF
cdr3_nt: TGTGCCAGCAGCGTTGTGAGACTAGCGGAGACCAATGAGCAGTTCTTC

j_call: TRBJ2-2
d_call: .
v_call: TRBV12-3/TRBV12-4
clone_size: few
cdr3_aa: CASSARLTGELFF
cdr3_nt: TGTGCCAGCAGTGCGAGGCTCACCGGGGAGCTGTTTTTT

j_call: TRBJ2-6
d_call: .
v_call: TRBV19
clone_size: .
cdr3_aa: CASSITFQAGAPTLNSGANVLTF
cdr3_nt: TGTGCCAGTAGTATAACGTTCCAGGCCGGTGCTCCAACTCTGAACTCTGGGGCCAACGTCCTGACTTTC

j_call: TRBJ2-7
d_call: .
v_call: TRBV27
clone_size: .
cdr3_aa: CASSLWTVPSYEQYF
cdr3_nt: TGTGCCAGCAGTTTATGGACAGTCCCCTCCTACGAGCAGTACTTC

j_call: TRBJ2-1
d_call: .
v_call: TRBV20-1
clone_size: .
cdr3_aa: CSARDPDSNNEQFF
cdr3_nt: TGCAGTGCTAGAGATCCCGACAGTAACAATGAGCAGTTCTTC

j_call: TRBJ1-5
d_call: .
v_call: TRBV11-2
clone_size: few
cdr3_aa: CASSLAPGPQPQHF
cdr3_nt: TGTGCCAGCAGCTTAGCTCCGGGACCGCAGCCCCAGCATTTT

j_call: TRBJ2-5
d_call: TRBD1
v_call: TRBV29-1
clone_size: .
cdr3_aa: CSVLFTGEETQYF
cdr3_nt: TGCAGCGTTCTATTCACAGGGGAAGAGACCCAGTACTTC

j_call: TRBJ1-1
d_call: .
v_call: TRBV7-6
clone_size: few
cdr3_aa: CASSFLGLNTEAFF
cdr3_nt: TGTGCCAGCAGCTTCCTAGGGCTAAACACTGAAGCTTTCTTT

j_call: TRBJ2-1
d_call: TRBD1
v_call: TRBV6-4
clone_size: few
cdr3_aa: CASSDLGQSSYNEQFF
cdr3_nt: TGTGCCAGCAGTGACCTGGGACAGAGCTCCTACAATGAGCAGTTCTTC

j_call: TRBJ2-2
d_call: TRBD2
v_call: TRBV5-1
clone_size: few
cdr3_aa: CASSLQGLDSGELFF
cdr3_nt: TGCGCCAGCAGCTTGCAGGGACTAGATTCCGGGGAGCTGTTTTTT

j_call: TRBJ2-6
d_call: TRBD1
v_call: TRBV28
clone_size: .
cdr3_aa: CASSLWVGTGGTGANVLTF
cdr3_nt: TGTGCCAGCAGTTTGTGGGTGGGGACAGGGGGGACTGGGGCCAACGTCCTGACTTTC

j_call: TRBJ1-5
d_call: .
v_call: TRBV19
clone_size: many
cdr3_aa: CASSPQVDQPQHF
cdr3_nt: TGTGCCAGTAGTCCACAGGTCGATCAGCCCCAGCATTTT

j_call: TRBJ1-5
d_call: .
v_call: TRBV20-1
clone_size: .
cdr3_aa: CSAPGVGVNQPQHF
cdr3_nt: TGCAGTGCTCCTGGGGTCGGAGTAAATCAGCCCCAGCATTTT

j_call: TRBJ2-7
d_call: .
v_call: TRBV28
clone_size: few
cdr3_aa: CASSLSRDTTYEQYF
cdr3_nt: TGTGCCAGCAGTTTGTCCCGGGACACTACCTACGAGCAGTACTTC

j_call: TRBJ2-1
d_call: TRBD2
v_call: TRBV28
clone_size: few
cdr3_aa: CASSSSSGRGYNEQFF
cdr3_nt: TGTGCCAGCAGTTCATCTAGCGGGAGGGGTTACAATGAGCAGTTCTTC

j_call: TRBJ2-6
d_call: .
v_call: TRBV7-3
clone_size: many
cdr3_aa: CASSGSGANVLTF
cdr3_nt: TGTGCCAGCAGCGGTTCTGGGGCCAACGTCCTGACTTTC

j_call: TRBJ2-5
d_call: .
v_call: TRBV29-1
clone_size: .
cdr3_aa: CSVDVVETQYF
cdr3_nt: TGCAGCGTTGATGTGGTGGAGACCCAGTACTTC

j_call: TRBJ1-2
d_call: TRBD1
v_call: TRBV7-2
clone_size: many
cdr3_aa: CASSQTGVGYTF
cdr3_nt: TGTGCCAGCAGCCAAACAGGGGTTGGCTACACCTTC

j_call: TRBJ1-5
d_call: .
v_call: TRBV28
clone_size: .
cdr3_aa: CASSSYRAEDDQPQHF
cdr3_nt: TGTGCCAGCAGTTCTTACAGGGCCGAAGATGATCAGCCCCAGCATTTT

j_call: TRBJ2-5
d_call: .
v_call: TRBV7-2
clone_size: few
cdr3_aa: CASSPGRSETQYF
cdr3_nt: TGTGCCAGCAGCCCCGGGCGTTCAGAGACCCAGTACTTC

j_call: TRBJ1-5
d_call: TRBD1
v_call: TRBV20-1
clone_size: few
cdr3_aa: CSATGTGKLYSNQPQHF
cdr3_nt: TGCAGTGCAACCGGGACAGGGAAACTTTATAGCAATCAGCCCCAGCATTTT

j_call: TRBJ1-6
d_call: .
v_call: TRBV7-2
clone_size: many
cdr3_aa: CASSTRGGAGSPLHF
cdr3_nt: TGTGCCAGCAGCACCCGTGGGGGGGCGGGTTCACCCCTCCACTTT

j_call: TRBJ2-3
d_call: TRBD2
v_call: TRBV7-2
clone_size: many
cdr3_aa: CASSQGGGTDTQYF
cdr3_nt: TGTGCCAGCAGCCAGGGAGGGGGCACAGATACGCAGTATTTT

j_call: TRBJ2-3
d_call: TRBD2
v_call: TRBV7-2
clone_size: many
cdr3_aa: CASSPELAFGTQYF
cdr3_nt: TGTGCCAGCAGCCCAGAACTAGCGTTCGGTACGCAGTATTTT

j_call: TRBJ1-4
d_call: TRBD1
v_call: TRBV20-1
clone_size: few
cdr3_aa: CSATGQGANEKLFF
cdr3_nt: TGCAGTGCTACTGGACAGGGGGCGAATGAAAAACTGTTTTTT

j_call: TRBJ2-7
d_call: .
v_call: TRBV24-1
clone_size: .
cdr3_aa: CATSEGDAYEQYF
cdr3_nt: TGTGCCACCAGTGAGGGGGATGCCTACGAGCAGTACTTC

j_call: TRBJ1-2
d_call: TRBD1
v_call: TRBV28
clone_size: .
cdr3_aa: CASSQGYDYGYTF
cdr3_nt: TGTGCCAGTTCACAGGGGTATGACTATGGCTACACCTTC

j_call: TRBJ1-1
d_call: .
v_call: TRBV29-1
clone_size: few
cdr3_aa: CSATKREQNTEAFF
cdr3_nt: TGCAGCGCCACAAAGAGGGAACAGAACACTGAAGCTTTCTTT

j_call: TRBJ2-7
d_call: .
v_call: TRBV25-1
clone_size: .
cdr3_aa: CASSEFRTGSLTYEQYF
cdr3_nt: TGTGCCAGCAGTGAATTTAGAACGGGGTCCCTGACCTACGAGCAGTACTTC

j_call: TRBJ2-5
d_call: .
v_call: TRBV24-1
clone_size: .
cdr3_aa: CATSDFPQETQYF
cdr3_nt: TGTGCCACCAGTGATTTCCCCCAAGAGACCCAGTACTTC

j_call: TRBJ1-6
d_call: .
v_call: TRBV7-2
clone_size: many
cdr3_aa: CASSLAVSGSPLHF
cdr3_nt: TGTGCCAGCAGCTTAGCGGTCTCGGGCTCACCCCTCCACTTT

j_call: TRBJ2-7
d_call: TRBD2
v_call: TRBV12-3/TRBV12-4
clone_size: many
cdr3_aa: CASRRLAGVSAEQYF
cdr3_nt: TGTGCCAGCAGGCGTCTAGCGGGAGTCAGTGCCGAGCAGTACTTC

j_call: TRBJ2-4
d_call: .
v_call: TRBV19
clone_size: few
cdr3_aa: CACTGTEENIQYF
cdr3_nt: TGTGCCTGCACCGGGACGGAGGAAAACATTCAGTACTTC

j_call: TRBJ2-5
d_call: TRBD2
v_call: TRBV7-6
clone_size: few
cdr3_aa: CASSLALSGTQETQYF
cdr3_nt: TGTGCCAGCAGCTTAGCACTAAGCGGGACTCAAGAGACCCAGTACTTC

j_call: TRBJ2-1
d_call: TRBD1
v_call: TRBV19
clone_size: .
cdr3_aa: CASSDEDRGYNEQFF
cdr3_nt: TGTGCCAGTAGTGATGAGGACAGGGGTTACAATGAGCAGTTCTTC

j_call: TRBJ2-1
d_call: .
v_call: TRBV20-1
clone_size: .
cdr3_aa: CSALKWAGINYNEQFF
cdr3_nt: TGCAGTGCTCTCAAATGGGCGGGAATAAATTACAATGAGCAGTTCTTC

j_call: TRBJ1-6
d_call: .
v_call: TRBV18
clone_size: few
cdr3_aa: CASSGESETLYSPLHF
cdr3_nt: TGTGCCAGCTCTGGGGAGAGCGAGACTCTGTATTCACCCCTCCACTTT

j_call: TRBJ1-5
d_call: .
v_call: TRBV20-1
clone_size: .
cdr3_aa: CSAIEDSNQPQHF
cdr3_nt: TGCAGTGCTATTGAGGATAGCAATCAGCCCCAGCATTTT

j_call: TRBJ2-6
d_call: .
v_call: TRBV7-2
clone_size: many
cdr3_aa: CASSLDGTSGANVLTF
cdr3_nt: TGTGCCAGCAGCCTCGACGGTACCTCTGGGGCCAACGTCCTGACTTTC

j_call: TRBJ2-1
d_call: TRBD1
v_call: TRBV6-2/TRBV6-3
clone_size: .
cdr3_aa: CASSYAGGKNEQFF
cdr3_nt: TGTGCCAGCAGTTATGCAGGGGGTAAGAATGAGCAGTTCTTC

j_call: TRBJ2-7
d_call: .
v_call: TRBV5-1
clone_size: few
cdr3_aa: CASSGFESGRSYEQYF
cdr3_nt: TGCGCCAGCAGCGGGTTCGAAAGCGGGCGATCCTACGAGCAGTACTTC

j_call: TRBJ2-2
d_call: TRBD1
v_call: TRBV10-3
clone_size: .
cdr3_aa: CAIRGGGQGNGELFF
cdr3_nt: TGTGCCATCAGGGGGGGCGGACAGGGAAACGGGGAGCTGTTTTTT

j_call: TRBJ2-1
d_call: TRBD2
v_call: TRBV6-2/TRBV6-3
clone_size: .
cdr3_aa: CASSYSPQRGGANEQFF
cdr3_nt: TGTGCCAGCAGTTACTCGCCTCAGCGGGGGGGCGCCAATGAGCAGTTCTTC